Below, 2 T cell receptor beta chains from the same sample are listed, as sequenced in a study of T cell repertoires in cytomegalovirus infection. For these TCRs, the target antigens are not known. From the reads, TCRdb called clonotypes with MiXCR, one entry per CDR3 protein. The table records hundreds of thousands of distinct CDR3 sequences, 30% to 40% of them present only once. The sample here was cultured CD8+ T cells from PBMCs, taken from culture after CMV antigen stimulation. These receptors were collected from a human donor in good health (CMV status not recorded). Some clones in this sample may be carry-over from other donors' samples.

The chain couples TRBV10-2 to TRBJ1-1; no definite D call. Trimming removed 7 bases at V and 1 base at J, with 10 bases between. In germline, CDR1 is WSHSY, CDR2 SAAADI. The CDR3 is 13 residues long. Here the CDR3 DNA reads TGCGCCAGCAACGCGGAGGGGAACACTGAAGCTTTCTTT. Its protein product is CASNAEGNTEAFF.

The chain links TRBV13 to TRBJ2-1; no clear D. This CDR3 is 13 amino acids long. V lost 6 bases and J 8 bases, leaving 14 bases between the germline ends. In germline, CDR1 is PRHDT, CDR2 FYEKMQ (reference sequence). In DNA form, the CDR3 reads TGTGCCAGCAGATCCCCGACCCTGGATGAGCAGTTCTTC. Its translation is CASRSPTLDEQFF.